These T cell receptor beta chains were read from a single sample in a study of cytomegalovirus exposure and HLA in healthy donors. Measured with immunoSEQ multiplex PCR; TCRdb has only the in-frame clones, and not every one. This sample has under 95,000 clones, with 60% to 80% found just once. Material: PBMCs. Source of these receptors: a woman aged 40-49 years in good health and CMV-seropositive. CDR3s leave out the opening cysteine and the closing phenylalanine or tryptophan. Size is stated for part of the rows, as once, few or many counts, or as a class when the clone is expanded.

v_call	clone_size	j_call	cdr3_aa
TRBV30	-	TRBJ1-3	AYEWGPGNTIY
TRBV5-1	-	TRBJ2-1	ASSLALGPLGNEQF
TRBV5-1	-	TRBJ2-7	ASSSGEGSISYEQY
TRBV20-1	-	TRBJ2-4	SATPGNIQY
TRBV29-1	few	TRBJ2-7	SVEGYRGREMSYEQY
TRBV4-1	-	TRBJ2-2	ASSQGALLSLQLF
TRBV25-1	-	TRBJ1-2	ASSAGAFTNYGYT
TRBV7-9	-	TRBJ2-7	AGGQGATYEQY
TRBV4-2	-	TRBJ2-3	ASSQGERDRTTDTQY
TRBV6-1	-	TRBJ1-1	ATPTGVNTEAF
TRBV6-5	few	TRBJ1-2	ASTPGRGNYGYT
TRBV28	few	TRBJ2-2	ATSLRSGELF
TRBV5-5	-	TRBJ2-3	ASSLSWRDTQY
TRBV19	few	TRBJ1-2	ASSPDRVGQVYGYT
TRBV6-6	-	TRBJ1-4	ASRDTGATNEKLF
TRBV18	-	TRBJ2-1	ASSSQGANNNEQF
TRBV5-6	-	TRBJ1-1	ASSLWGTGTIRAF
TRBV6-6	-	-	ASSASGVTEQY
TRBV18	-	TRBJ1-1	ASSFDRYTEAF
TRBV6-4	-	TRBJ2-5	ASSPTGFQETQY
TRBV7-8	-	TRBJ1-5	ASSLRQGFDQPQH
TRBV5-1	-	TRBJ1-2	ASSPGAGGGYT
TRBV18	-	TRBJ1-3	ASSLPGQSGPGNTIY
TRBV6-1	-	TRBJ1-4	ASSGQQGLGEKLF
TRBV10-3	-	TRBJ2-2	AIRGGQDNTGELF
TRBV6-1	-	TRBJ1-1	ASSERNHGDTEAF
TRBV29-1	-	TRBJ2-6	SAGWGDGANVLT
TRBV5-1	-	TRBJ2-7	ASSLESAVSYEQY
TRBV6-5	-	TRBJ1-4	ASRTQGANEKLF
TRBV7-8	-	TRBJ2-5	ASSSGLARETQY
TRBV5-1	-	TRBJ2-5	ASSAGQGETQY
TRBV5-6	-	TRBJ2-1	ASSLMTSGEVEQF
TRBV18	-	TRBJ1-1	ASSPRVNTEAF
TRBV27	-	TRBJ1-5	ASRGTDGGFNQPQH
TRBV7-9	-	TRBJ2-7	ASSDGTPA
TRBV18	few	TRBJ1-1	ASSPAPNTEAF
TRBV13	-	TRBJ1-1	ASSLAASGNTEAF
TRBV6-1	-	TRBJ2-7	ASSELAGGSDEQY
TRBV2	once	TRBJ1-6	ASSLGQGVSNSPLH